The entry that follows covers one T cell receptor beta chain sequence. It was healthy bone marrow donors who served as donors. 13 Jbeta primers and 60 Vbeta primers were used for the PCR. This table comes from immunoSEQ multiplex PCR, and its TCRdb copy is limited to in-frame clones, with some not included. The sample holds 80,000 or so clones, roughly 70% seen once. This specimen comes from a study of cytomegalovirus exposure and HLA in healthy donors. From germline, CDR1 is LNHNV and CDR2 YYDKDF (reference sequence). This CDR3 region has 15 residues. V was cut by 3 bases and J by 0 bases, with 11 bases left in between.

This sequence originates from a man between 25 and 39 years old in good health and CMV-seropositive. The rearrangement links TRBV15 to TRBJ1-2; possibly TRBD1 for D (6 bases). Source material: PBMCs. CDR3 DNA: TGTGCCACCAGCAGGGAAAGGGGGACTAACTATGGCTACACCTTC. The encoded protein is CATSRERGTNYGYTF.